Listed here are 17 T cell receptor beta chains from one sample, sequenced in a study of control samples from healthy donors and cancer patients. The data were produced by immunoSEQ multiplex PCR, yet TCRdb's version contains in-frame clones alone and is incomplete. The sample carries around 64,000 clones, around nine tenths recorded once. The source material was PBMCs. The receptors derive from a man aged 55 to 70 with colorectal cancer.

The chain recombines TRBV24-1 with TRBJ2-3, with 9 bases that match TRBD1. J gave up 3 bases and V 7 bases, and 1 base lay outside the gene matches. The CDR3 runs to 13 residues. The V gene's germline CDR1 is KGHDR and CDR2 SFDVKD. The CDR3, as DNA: TGTGCCACCAGAGGACAGGGGACAGATACGCAGTATTTT. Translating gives CATRGQGTDTQYF.

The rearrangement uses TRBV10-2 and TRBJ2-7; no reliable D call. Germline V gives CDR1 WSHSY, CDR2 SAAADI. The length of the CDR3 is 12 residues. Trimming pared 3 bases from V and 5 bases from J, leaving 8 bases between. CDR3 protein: CASSEKNHEQYF. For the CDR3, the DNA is TGCGCCAGCAGTGAAAAGAACCACGAGCAGTACTTC.

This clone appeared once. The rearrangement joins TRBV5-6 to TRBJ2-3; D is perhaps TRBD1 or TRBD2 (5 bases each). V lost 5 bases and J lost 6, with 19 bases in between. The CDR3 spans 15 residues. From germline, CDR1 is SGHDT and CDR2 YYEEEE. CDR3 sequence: CASRGVRDLEDTQYF. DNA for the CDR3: TGTGCCAGCAGGGGGGTGAGGGACCTCGAGGATACGCAGTATTTT. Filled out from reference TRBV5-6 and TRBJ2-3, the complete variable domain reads DAGVTQSPTHLIKTRGQQVTLRCSPKSGHDTVSWYQQALGQGPQFIFQYYEEEERQRGNFPDRFSGHQFPNYSSELNVNALLLGDSALYLCASRGVRDLEDTQYFGPGTRLTVL.

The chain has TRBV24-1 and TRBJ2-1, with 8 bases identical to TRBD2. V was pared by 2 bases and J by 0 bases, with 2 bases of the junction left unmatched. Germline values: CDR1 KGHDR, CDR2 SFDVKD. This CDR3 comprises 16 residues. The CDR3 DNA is TGTGCCACCAGTGATTCGGGGGGGAGCTCCTACAATGAGCAGTTCTTC. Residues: CATSDSGGSSYNEQFF.

Written as DNA, the CDR3 is TGCGCCAGCAGCTTGGGGCAGGGACGGTCTGGGGCCAACGTCCTGACTTTC. Amino acid sequence: CASSLGQGRSGANVLTF. The chain employs TRBV5-1 and TRBJ2-6; D is perhaps TRBD1 or TRBD2 (5 bases each). Looked up from germline, CDR1 is SGHRS and CDR2 is YFSETQ. Trimming cost V 0 bases and J 1 base, with 11 bases left between them. The CDR3 consists of 17 residues.

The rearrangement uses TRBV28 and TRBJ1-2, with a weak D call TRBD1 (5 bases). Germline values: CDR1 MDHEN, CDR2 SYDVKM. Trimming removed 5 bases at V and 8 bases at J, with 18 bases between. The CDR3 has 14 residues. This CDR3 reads CASSPSFTWDGYTF. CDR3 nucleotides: TGTGCCAGCAGTCCCAGCTTCACCTGGGACGGCTACACCTTC.

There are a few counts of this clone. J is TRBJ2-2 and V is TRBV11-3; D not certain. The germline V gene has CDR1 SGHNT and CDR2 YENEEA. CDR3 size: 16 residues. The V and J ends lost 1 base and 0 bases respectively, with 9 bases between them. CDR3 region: CASSLGANANTGELFF. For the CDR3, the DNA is TGTGCCAGCAGCTTAGGGGCAAACGCGAACACCGGGGAGCTGTTTTTT. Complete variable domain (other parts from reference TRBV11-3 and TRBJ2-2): EAGVVQSPRYKIIEKKQPVAFWCNPISGHNTLYWYLQNLGQGPELLIRYENEEAVDDSQLPKDRFSAERLKGVDSTLKIQPAELGDSAVYLCASSLGANANTGELFFGEGSRLTVL.

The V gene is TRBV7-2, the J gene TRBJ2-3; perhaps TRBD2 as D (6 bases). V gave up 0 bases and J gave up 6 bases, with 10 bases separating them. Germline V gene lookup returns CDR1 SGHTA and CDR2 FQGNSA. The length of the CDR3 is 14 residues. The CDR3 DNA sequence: TGTGCCAGCAGCTTAGCGCGGGGAGCGGATACGCAGTATTTT. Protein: CASSLARGADTQYF.

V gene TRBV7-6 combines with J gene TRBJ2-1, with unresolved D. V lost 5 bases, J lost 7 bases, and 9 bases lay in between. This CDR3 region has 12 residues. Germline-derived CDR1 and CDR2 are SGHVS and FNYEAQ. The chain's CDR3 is CASSAFLNEQFF. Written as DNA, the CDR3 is TGTGCCAGCAGCGCCTTTTTGAATGAGCAGTTCTTC.

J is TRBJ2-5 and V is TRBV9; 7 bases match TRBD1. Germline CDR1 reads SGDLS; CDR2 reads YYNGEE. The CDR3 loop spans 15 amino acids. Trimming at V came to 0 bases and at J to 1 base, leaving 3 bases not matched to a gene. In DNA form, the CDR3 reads TGTGCCAGCAGCGTAGAGGGACAGACCCAAGAGACCCAGTACTTC. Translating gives CASSVEGQTQETQYF.

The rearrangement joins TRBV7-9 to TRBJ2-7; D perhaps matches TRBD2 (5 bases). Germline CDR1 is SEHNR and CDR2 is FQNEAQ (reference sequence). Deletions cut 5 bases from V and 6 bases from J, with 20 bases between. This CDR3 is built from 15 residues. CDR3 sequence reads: CASSPRGLPTGEQYF. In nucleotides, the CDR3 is TGTGCCAGCAGCCCCCGAGGACTCCCAACGGGCGAGCAGTACTTC.

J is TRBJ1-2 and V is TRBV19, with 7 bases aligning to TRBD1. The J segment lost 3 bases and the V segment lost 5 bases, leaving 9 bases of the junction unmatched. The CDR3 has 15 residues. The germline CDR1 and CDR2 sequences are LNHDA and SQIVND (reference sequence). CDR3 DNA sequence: TGTGCCAGTAGTCCGCGACAGGGAAGGGACTATGGCTACACCTTC. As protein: CASSPRQGRDYGYTF.

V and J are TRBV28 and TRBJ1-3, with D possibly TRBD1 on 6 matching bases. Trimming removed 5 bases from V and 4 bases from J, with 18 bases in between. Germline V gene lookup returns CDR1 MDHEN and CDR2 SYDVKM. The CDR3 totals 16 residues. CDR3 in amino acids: CASSLGVWGRGNTIYF. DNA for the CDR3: TGTGCCAGCAGTCTGGGAGTTTGGGGGCGAGGAAACACCATATATTTT.

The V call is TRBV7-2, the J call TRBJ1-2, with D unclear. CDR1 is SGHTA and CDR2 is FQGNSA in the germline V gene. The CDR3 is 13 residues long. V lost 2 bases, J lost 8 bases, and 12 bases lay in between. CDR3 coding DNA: TGTGCCAGCAGCTTACAGGCCCCTGGAGGCTACACCTTC. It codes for CASSLQAPGGYTF.

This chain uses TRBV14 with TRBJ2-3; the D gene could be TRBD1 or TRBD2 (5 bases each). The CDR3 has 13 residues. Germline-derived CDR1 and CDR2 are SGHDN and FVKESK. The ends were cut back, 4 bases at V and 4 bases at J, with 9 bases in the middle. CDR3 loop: CASSRGVADTQYF. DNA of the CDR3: TGTGCCAGCAGCCGAGGGGTCGCAGATACGCAGTATTTT.

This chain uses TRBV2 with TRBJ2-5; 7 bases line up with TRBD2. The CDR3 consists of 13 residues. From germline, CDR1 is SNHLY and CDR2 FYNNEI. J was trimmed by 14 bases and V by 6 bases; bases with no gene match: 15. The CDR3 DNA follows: TGTGCCAGCAGGGAACCGGGACTACCGAGGATTTACTTC. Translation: CASREPGLPRIYF.

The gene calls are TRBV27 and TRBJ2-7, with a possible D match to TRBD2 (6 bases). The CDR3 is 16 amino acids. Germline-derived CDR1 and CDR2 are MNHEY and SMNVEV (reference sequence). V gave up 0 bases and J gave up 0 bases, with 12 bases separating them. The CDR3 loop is CASSLSWRGLSYEQYF. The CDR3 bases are TGTGCCAGCAGTTTATCGTGGCGGGGCCTCTCCTACGAGCAGTACTTC.